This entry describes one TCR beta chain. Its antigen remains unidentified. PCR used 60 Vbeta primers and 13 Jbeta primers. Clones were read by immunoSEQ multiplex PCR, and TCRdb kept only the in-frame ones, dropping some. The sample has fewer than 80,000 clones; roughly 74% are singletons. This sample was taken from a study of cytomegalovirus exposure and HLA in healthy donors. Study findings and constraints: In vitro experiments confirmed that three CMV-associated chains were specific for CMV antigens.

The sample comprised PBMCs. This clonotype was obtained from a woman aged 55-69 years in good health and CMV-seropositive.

The CDR3 region is CASSQGYPLLNTEAFF. The CDR3 region has the DNA TGTGCCAGCAGCCAAGGCTACCCCCTTCTGAACACTGAAGCTTTCTTT. The chain has TRBV14 and TRBJ1-1, with D unresolved. V lost 1 base, J lost 0 bases, and 12 bases lay in between. Germline V gene sequence: CDR1 SGHDN, CDR2 FVKESK. The CDR3 totals 16 residues.